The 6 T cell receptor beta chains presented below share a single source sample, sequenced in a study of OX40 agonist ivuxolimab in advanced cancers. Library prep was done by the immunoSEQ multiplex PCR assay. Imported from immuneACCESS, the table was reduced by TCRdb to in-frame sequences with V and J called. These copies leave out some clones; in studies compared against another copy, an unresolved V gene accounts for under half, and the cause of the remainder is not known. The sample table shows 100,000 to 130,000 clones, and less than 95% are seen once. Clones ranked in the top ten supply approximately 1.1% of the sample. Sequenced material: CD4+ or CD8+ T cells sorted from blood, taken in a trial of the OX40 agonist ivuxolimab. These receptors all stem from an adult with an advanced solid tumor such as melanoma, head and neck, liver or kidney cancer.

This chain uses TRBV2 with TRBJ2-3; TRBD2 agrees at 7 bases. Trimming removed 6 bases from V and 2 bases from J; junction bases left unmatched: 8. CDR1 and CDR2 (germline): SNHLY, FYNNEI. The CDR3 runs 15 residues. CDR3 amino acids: CASRSGINLTDTQYF. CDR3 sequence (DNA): TGTGCCAGCAGAAGCGGGATTAACCTCACAGATACGCAGTATTTT.

This CDR3 is CASSTDRNQPQHF. Written as DNA, the CDR3 is TGTGCCAGCTCAACGGACAGGAATCAGCCCCAGCATTTT. The chain recombines TRBV18 with TRBJ1-5; the match to TRBD1 covers 7 bases. The CDR3 runs to 13 residues. V lost 5 bases to trimming and J lost 4 bases; unmatched junction nucleotides: 2. Germline V CDR1 and CDR2: KGHSH, LQKENI.

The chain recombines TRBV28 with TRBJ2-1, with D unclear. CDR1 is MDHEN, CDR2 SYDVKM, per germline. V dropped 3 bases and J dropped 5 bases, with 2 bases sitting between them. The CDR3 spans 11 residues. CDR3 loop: CASSLNNEQFF. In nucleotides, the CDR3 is TGTGCCAGCAGTTTGAACAATGAGCAGTTCTTC.

DNA for the CDR3: TGTGCCAGCAGCCTAAGGGGGCGCGACACTGAAGCTTTCTTT. It translates to CASSLRGRDTEAFF. The chain is built from TRBV7-9 and TRBJ1-1, with 7 positions matching TRBD1. From germline, CDR1 is SEHNR and CDR2 FQNEAQ (reference sequence). There are 14 residues in the CDR3. V gave up 5 bases and J gave up 3 bases; unmatched junction bases: 6.

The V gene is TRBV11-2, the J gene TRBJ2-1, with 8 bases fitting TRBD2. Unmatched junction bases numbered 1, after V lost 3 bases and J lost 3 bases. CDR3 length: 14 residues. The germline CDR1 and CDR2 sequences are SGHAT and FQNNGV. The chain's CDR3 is CASSFGGGYNEQFF. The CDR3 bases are TGTGCCAGCAGCTTCGGGGGGGGCTACAATGAGCAGTTCTTC.

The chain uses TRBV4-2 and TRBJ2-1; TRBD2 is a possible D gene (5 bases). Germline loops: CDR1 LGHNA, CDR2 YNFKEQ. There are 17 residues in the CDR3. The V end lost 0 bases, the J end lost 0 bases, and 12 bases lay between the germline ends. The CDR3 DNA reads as TGTGCCAGCAGCCAAGACAGGAGGACGAGCTCCTACAATGAGCAGTTCTTC. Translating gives CASSQDRRTSSYNEQFF.